Below are 30 T cell receptor beta chains sequenced from a single sample in a study of T cell responses to AZD1222 COVID-19 vaccine. Method: immunoSEQ multiplex PCR; TCRdb's copy keeps in-frame clones and lacks some. The sample consists of about 75,000 clones, 88% of them appearing once. This specimen was peripheral blood, taken 28 days after the second dose of the MenACWY control vaccine. These receptors originate from an adult who received the MenACWY meningococcal vaccine as a control.

V gene TRBV5-1 combines with J gene TRBJ2-3, with D perhaps matching TRBD1 (6 bases). CDR3 size: 14 residues. Germline CDR1 is SGHRS and CDR2 is YFSETQ. Trimming took off 1 base at V and 0 bases at J, with 6 bases between the two ends. In DNA, the CDR3 is TGCGCCAGCAGCTTGACAGGGAGCACAGATACGCAGTATTTT. The encoded protein is CASSLTGSTDTQYF.

Written as DNA, the CDR3 is TGTGCCTGGACTTCGCGGTTCAATGAGCAGTTCTTC. Its protein is CAWTSRFNEQFF. This rearrangement joins TRBV30 to TRBJ2-1, with no clear D. Per the germline V gene, CDR1 is GTSNPN and CDR2 is SVGIG (reference sequence). The CDR3 has 12 residues. Trimming left V 4 bases short and J 6 bases short, with 10 bases between.

This chain uses TRBV2 with TRBJ1-6; D perhaps matches TRBD1 (5 bases). V gave up 0 bases and J gave up 9 bases, with 12 bases separating them. The CDR3 length is 15 residues. Germline-derived CDR1 and CDR2 are SNHLY and FYNNEI. CDR3 region: CASSEAEGMGSPLHF. The CDR3 DNA reads as TGTGCCAGCAGTGAAGCCGAGGGGATGGGTTCACCCCTCCACTTT.

This chain uses TRBV7-2 with TRBJ1-1; D possibly corresponds to TRBD1 (6 bases). CDR3 length equals 14 residues. Trimming removed 5 bases at V and 2 bases at J, with 12 bases between. CDR1 is SGHTA, CDR2 FQGNSA, per germline. The CDR3 sequence is CASSRGDLNTEAFF. The CDR3, as DNA: TGTGCCAGCAGCAGGGGGGATCTAAACACTGAAGCTTTCTTT.

Here the CDR3 DNA reads TGTGCCAGCAGCCCCTCGCCTGGCAGCAACTATGGCTACACCTTC. Its protein is CASSPSPGSNYGYTF. The chain joins TRBV7-2 to TRBJ1-2; the D is unclear. Trimming took off 5 bases at V and 2 bases at J, with 15 bases between the two ends. This CDR3 contains 15 residues. Germline values: CDR1 SGHTA, CDR2 FQGNSA.

The chain has TRBV7-2 and TRBJ2-7, with 8 bases matching TRBD2. Trimming cost V 1 base and J 2 bases; bases outside gene matches: 7. The length of the CDR3 is 16 residues. Germline V gene lookup returns CDR1 SGHTA and CDR2 FQGNSA. The CDR3 DNA is TGTGCCAGCAGCTTAGGGCAGGGCGGGGGGACCTACGAGCAGTACTTC. Its protein product is CASSLGQGGGTYEQYF.

The CDR3 spells CASSTRTGGDSPLHF. The CDR3 DNA reads TGTGCCAGCAGCACAAGAACAGGGGGCGATTCACCCCTCCACTTT. The J gene is TRBJ1-6, the V gene TRBV5-5; 9 nucleotides align to TRBD1. The CDR3 loop spans 15 amino acids. V lost 4 bases and J lost 8; bases outside the gene matches: 7. The germline gives CDR1 SGHKS, CDR2 YYEKEE (reference sequence).

The chain couples TRBV6-1 to TRBJ1-2, with D perhaps TRBD1 (5 bases). V was clipped by 3 bases and J by 10 bases, with 12 bases between them. Germline CDR1 and CDR2: MNHNS and SASEGT. CDR3 length equals 12 residues. CDR3 loop: CASSETRGFYTF. CDR3 DNA sequence: TGTGCCAGCAGTGAGACCCGGGGGTTCTACACCTTC.

The chain carries TRBV7-9 and TRBJ2-3; TRBD2 agrees at 9 bases. CDR3 length: 14 amino acids. Germline V gene data show CDR1 as SEHNR and CDR2 as FQNEAQ (reference sequence). The ends lost 4 bases at V and 5 bases at J; junction bases unmatched: 4. CDR3 residues: CASSWAGGRDTQYF. In DNA, the CDR3 is TGTGCCAGCAGCTGGGCGGGGGGGAGAGATACGCAGTATTTT.

This clone was detected only once. The chain links TRBV28 to TRBJ1-4; D is undetermined. Trimming took 5 bases from V and 2 from J, leaving 12 bases between them. The CDR3 is 15 residues long. CDR1 and CDR2 (germline): MDHEN, SYDVKM. CDR3 DNA: TGTGCCAGCAGTCTTAGGTCCAGTACTAATGAAAAACTGTTTTTT. Its protein is CASSLRSSTNEKLFF. Complete variable domain (other parts from reference TRBV28 and TRBJ1-4): DVKVTQSSRYLVKRTGEKVFLECVQDMDHENMFWYRQDPGLGLRLIYFSYDVKMKEKGDIPEGYSVSREKKERFSLILESASTNQTSMYLCASSLRSSTNEKLFFGSGTQLSVL.

This chain links TRBV18 with TRBJ1-1, with a possible D match to TRBD1 (5 bases). The ends were cut back, 3 bases at V and 4 bases at J, with 12 bases in the middle. Germline CDR1 KGHSH, CDR2 LQKENI. CDR3 length: 14 residues. The CDR3 reads CASSPQGWSTEAFF. CDR3 nucleotide sequence: TGTGCCAGCTCACCCCAGGGTTGGAGCACTGAAGCTTTCTTT.

V and J are TRBV7-5 and TRBJ1-1; the D segment call TRBD1 is taken from the table without a DNA check. TRBV7-5 corresponds to a pseudogene. The length of the CDR3 is 17 residues. The chain's CDR3 is CVRSLGPQAHMNTEAFF. The CDR3 DNA sequence: TGTGTCAGAAGCTTAGGACCACAGGCCCATATGAACACTGAAGCTTTCTTT.

This chain uses TRBV19 with TRBJ2-3; 7 positions agree with TRBD2. The CDR3 extends over 12 amino acids. CDR1 and CDR2 (germline): LNHDA, SQIVND (reference sequence). The V and J ends lost 10 bases and 0 bases, in that order; junction bases with no gene match: 1. The CDR3 region is CATGLSTDTQYF. CDR3 nucleotides: TGTGCCACGGGACTAAGCACAGATACGCAGTATTTT.

This chain uses TRBV6-8 with TRBJ2-2; D may be TRBD1 (5 bases). Germline V gene data show CDR1 as MNHGY and CDR2 as SAAAGT. This CDR3 has 14 residues. V was trimmed by 4 bases and J by 4 bases, leaving 10 bases between them. CDR3 sequence reads: CASSSTGGTGELFF. CDR3 coding DNA: TGTGCCAGCAGTTCCACAGGCGGCACCGGGGAGCTGTTTTTT.

A single count supports this clone. The chain couples TRBV6-6 to TRBJ2-7; no clear D. Germline assignment: CDR1 MNHNY and CDR2 SVGAGI (reference sequence). The length of the CDR3 is 15 residues. Trimming pared 2 bases from V and 3 bases from J, leaving 14 bases between. The chain's CDR3 is CASSYLPQENYEQYF. As DNA, the CDR3 is TGTGCCAGCAGTTACCTCCCCCAGGAGAACTACGAGCAGTACTTC.

This clone was detected a few times. The J gene is TRBJ1-4, the V gene TRBV19; 8 bases map to TRBD1. This CDR3 region has 15 residues. Losses at the gene ends were 6 bases for V and 3 bases for J; bases not matched to a gene: 6. CDR1 and CDR2 (germline): LNHDA, SQIVND (reference sequence). This CDR3 is CASRGRTGSNEKLFF. The CDR3 DNA sequence: TGTGCCAGTAGGGGAAGGACAGGGTCTAATGAAAAACTGTTTTTT.

The V and J genes are TRBV6-6 and TRBJ1-1, with D uncertain. The CDR3 has 15 residues. CDR1 and CDR2 (germline): MNHNY, SVGAGI (reference sequence). Trimming took off 2 bases at V and 1 base at J, with 11 bases between the two ends. CDR3 in amino acids: CASSYEPATNTEAFF. In nucleotides, the CDR3 is TGTGCCAGCAGTTACGAACCAGCTACGAACACTGAAGCTTTCTTT.

The chain links TRBV19 to TRBJ2-2, with 7 nucleotides matching TRBD1. The CDR3 has 14 amino acids. V trimming: 4 bases; J trimming: 1 base; junction bases outside the gene matches: 0. The germline CDR1 and CDR2 sequences are LNHDA and SQIVND (reference sequence). For the CDR3, the DNA is TGTGCCAGTAGTAACAGGGGGAACACCGGGGAGCTGTTTTTT. This encodes CASSNRGNTGELFF.

The chain couples TRBV5-1 to TRBJ1-2; D ambiguous. This CDR3 is built from 13 residues. Per germline, CDR1 SGHRS and CDR2 YFSETQ. Trimming removed 4 bases from V and 3 bases from J, with 10 bases in between. The DNA of the CDR3 is TGCGCCAGCAGCCCGCGGACGGACTATGGCTACACCTTC. Translating it yields CASSPRTDYGYTF.

The chain carries TRBV19 and TRBJ2-1, with 7 positions matching TRBD2. Germline CDR1 is LNHDA and CDR2 is SQIVND (reference sequence). The CDR3 length is 15 residues. The V gene end was trimmed by 3 bases and the J gene end by 0 bases; junction bases not matched to a gene: 2. The CDR3 region has the DNA TGTGCCAGTAGTATGCGGGGGAGCTCCTACAATGAGCAGTTCTTC. Its protein product is CASSMRGSSYNEQFF.

This clone was seen a single time. The rearrangement joins TRBV10-1 to TRBJ1-2; TRBD1 matches 8 bases. Germline V gives CDR1 WNHNN, CDR2 SYGVQD (reference sequence). V was pared by 1 base and J by 4 bases, with 14 bases of the junction left unmatched. This CDR3 region has 18 residues. CDR3 nucleotide sequence: TGCGCCAGCAGTGAGTTCGATAGGACAGGGACCTCCCGCTATGGCTACACCTTC. This codes for CASSEFDRTGTSRYGYTF.

This rearrangement joins TRBV9 to TRBJ1-1; D gene ambiguous. Germline CDR1 SGDLS, CDR2 YYNGEE. V gave up 0 bases and J gave up 4 bases, with 7 bases separating them. This CDR3 is 13 amino acids long. CDR3 DNA sequence: TGTGCCAGCAGCGTAGGAGTAGGCACTGAAGCTTTCTTT. Protein: CASSVGVGTEAFF.

The chain joins TRBV10-1 to TRBJ1-4; D is perhaps TRBD1 (6 bases). The germline gives CDR1 WNHNN, CDR2 SYGVQD (reference sequence). Deletions cut 8 bases from V and 1 base from J, with 17 bases between. CDR3 length equals 16 residues. CDR3 nucleotides: TGCGCCAGCCTTTTTTTTTGGGGGCGAACTAATGAAAAACTGTTTTTT. Protein product: CASLFFWGRTNEKLFF.

This clone was seen a single time. The V and J genes are TRBV19 and TRBJ1-1; tentatively, D is TRBD1 (5 bases). CDR3 length equals 17 residues. Germline loops: CDR1 LNHDA, CDR2 SQIVND (reference sequence). Trimming took off 3 bases at V and 1 base at J, with 18 bases between the two ends. In nucleotides, the CDR3 is TGTGCCAGTAGTATTCCCATGGGCGGACATGCGAACACTGAAGCTTTCTTT. Translated: CASSIPMGGHANTEAFF.

This clone was seen just once. The V call is TRBV5-6, the J call TRBJ1-5; tentative D call: TRBD1 (5 bases). The CDR3 is 15 amino acids. The V end was cut by 0 bases, the J end by 4 bases, with 11 bases between. Germline V CDR1 and CDR2: SGHDT, YYEEEE. The CDR3, as DNA: TGTGCCAGCAGCTTGGGAGGGGTAAGAAATCAGCCCCAGCATTTT. Protein product: CASSLGGVRNQPQHF.

The chain couples TRBV18 to TRBJ1-2; D call uncertain. The CDR3 extends over 15 amino acids. The germline gives CDR1 KGHSH, CDR2 LQKENI. Trimming pared 4 bases from V and 2 bases from J, leaving 14 bases between. The CDR3 DNA is TGTGCCAGCTCACGTCAGGTCAGCGGCAACTATGGCTACACCTTC. It yields the protein CASSRQVSGNYGYTF.

The chain has TRBV7-9 and TRBJ1-4; 8 positions agree with TRBD1. CDR1 and CDR2 (germline): SEHNR, FQNEAQ (reference sequence). This CDR3 has 14 residues. The V gene end was trimmed by 4 bases and the J gene end by 7 bases; junction bases not matched to a gene: 5. The CDR3 DNA sequence: TGTGCCAGCAGCTCTCGCGGGACAGGTGAAAAACTGTTTTTT. Translating it yields CASSSRGTGEKLFF. Filled out from reference TRBV7-9 and TRBJ1-4, the complete variable domain reads DTGVSQNPRHKITKRGQNVTFRCDPISEHNRLYWYRQTLGQGPEFLTYFQNEAQLEKSRLLSDRFSAERPKGSFSTLEIQRTEQGDSAMYLCASSSRGTGEKLFFGSGTQLSVL.

The table lists this clone with a few counts. The same CDR3 can be traced to other DNA sequences in this sample. The gene calls are TRBV9 and TRBJ2-7, with 11 bases aligning to TRBD1. The germline CDR1 and CDR2 sequences are SGDLS and YYNGEE. With V trimmed by 0 bases and J by 2 bases, 1 base remained unmatched. The CDR3 spans 15 residues. The CDR3 spells CASSVGGQGAYEQYF. The CDR3 region has the DNA TGTGCCAGCAGCGTAGGGGGACAGGGGGCCTACGAGCAGTACTTC.

The chain has TRBV4-3 and TRBJ1-5, with a tentative D call TRBD1 (6 bases). Germline V CDR1 and CDR2: LGHNA, YSLEER. V shed 0 bases and J shed 6 bases, with 15 bases lying between them. The CDR3 runs to 16 residues. CDR3 protein: CASSQDRTGAGQPQHF. The CDR3 DNA follows: TGCGCCAGCAGCCAAGATCGAACGGGGGCTGGTCAGCCCCAGCATTTT.

The rearrangement uses TRBV7-9 and TRBJ1-6; a weak D match, TRBD1 (5 bases). The germline gives CDR1 SEHNR, CDR2 FQNEAQ (reference sequence). The length of the CDR3 is 17 residues. V was pared by 4 bases and J by 5 bases, with 18 bases between. The CDR3 is CASSSGPEGLHNSPLHF. CDR3 DNA sequence: TGTGCCAGCAGCTCGGGCCCCGAGGGACTGCATAATTCACCCCTCCACTTT.